What follows are 8 T cell receptor beta chains derived from one specimen sequenced in a study of blood T cell repertoires in COVID-19. Assay used: immunoSEQ multiplex PCR; TCRdb lists only in-frame clones, some missing. This table has about 300,000 clones, around 89% appearing once. The source material was peripheral blood. These receptors were taken from a woman in her 30s who had recovered from COVID-19.

V gene TRBV7-2 combines with J gene TRBJ1-5; 7 bases line up with TRBD1. This CDR3 is built from 14 residues. V gave up 5 bases and J gave up 3 bases; unmatched junction bases: 4. Germline V CDR1 and CDR2: SGHTA, FQGNSA. CDR3 sequence (DNA): TGTGCCAGCAGCGGAGGGACAGTCAATCAGCCCCAGCATTTT. Translated, it gives CASSGGTVNQPQHF.

This clone was seen more than once but under ten times. The V call is TRBV9, the J call TRBJ1-1, with 9 bases lining up with TRBD1. The ends lost 1 base at V and 1 base at J; junction bases unmatched: 5. The CDR3 is 16 residues long. Germline CDR1 SGDLS, CDR2 YYNGEE. The CDR3 coding sequence is TGTGCCAGCAGCGTAAGCCCGACAGGGGGGAACACTGAAGCTTTCTTT. Encoded protein: CASSVSPTGGNTEAFF.

V gene TRBV18 combines with J gene TRBJ2-1; weak D call: TRBD2 (6 bases). The CDR3 loop spans 15 amino acids. Trimming cost V 6 bases and J 4 bases, with 16 bases left between them. Germline V gives CDR1 KGHSH, CDR2 LQKENI. This CDR3 is CASSLLAGPYNEQFF. DNA for the CDR3: TGTGCCAGCTCCCTCCTTGCGGGGCCATACAATGAGCAGTTCTTC.

This sequence joins TRBV24-1 and TRBJ1-2; 7 bases match TRBD1. The V gene's germline CDR1 is KGHDR and CDR2 SFDVKD. The CDR3 sequence is 16 residues long. Trimming at V came to 4 bases and at J to 4 bases, leaving 11 bases not matched to a gene. DNA of the CDR3: TGTGCCACCAGTGACAGGGACAGCAGTCGTTTCTATGGCTACACCTTC. It yields the protein CATSDRDSSRFYGYTF.

The rearrangement uses TRBV4-2 and TRBJ2-7, with 7 nucleotides matching TRBD1. Germline values: CDR1 LGHNA, CDR2 YNFKEQ. The CDR3 sequence is 15 residues long. V gave up 2 bases and J gave up 3 bases; unmatched junction bases: 7. CDR3 nucleotides: TGTGCCAGCAGCCAACGGGACAGTCAAGACTACGAGCAGTACTTC. Translated: CASSQRDSQDYEQYF.

The chain has TRBV28 and TRBJ1-2; 10 bases line up with TRBD1. This CDR3 is 14 amino acids long. Germline trimming cut 3 bases from V and 3 bases from J; bases unmatched to any gene: 1. Germline V gives CDR1 MDHEN, CDR2 SYDVKM. The DNA for the CDR3 is TGTGCCAGCAGTTTTGGGACAGGGGACTATGGCTACACCTTC. Translating gives CASSFGTGDYGYTF.

V is TRBV27 and J is TRBJ2-1, with D possibly TRBD2 on 5 matching bases. V gave up 1 base and J gave up 10 bases, with 8 bases separating them. The CDR3 consists of 12 residues. Germline lookup yields CDR1 MNHEY and CDR2 SMNVEV (reference sequence). This CDR3 reads CASSLYGGEQFF. DNA of the CDR3: TGTGCCAGCAGTTTATACGGAGGCGAGCAGTTCTTC.

This rearrangement joins TRBV6-7 to TRBJ2-4; weak D call: TRBD2 (6 bases). TRBV6-7 is flagged as an ORF with uncertain function. This CDR3 comprises 15 residues. V lost 11 bases and J 0 bases, leaving 17 bases between the germline ends. The CDR3 region has the DNA TGTGCCGGCTGGAGGGGAATAGGAGCCAAAAACATTCAGTACTTC. It encodes CAGWRGIGAKNIQYF.